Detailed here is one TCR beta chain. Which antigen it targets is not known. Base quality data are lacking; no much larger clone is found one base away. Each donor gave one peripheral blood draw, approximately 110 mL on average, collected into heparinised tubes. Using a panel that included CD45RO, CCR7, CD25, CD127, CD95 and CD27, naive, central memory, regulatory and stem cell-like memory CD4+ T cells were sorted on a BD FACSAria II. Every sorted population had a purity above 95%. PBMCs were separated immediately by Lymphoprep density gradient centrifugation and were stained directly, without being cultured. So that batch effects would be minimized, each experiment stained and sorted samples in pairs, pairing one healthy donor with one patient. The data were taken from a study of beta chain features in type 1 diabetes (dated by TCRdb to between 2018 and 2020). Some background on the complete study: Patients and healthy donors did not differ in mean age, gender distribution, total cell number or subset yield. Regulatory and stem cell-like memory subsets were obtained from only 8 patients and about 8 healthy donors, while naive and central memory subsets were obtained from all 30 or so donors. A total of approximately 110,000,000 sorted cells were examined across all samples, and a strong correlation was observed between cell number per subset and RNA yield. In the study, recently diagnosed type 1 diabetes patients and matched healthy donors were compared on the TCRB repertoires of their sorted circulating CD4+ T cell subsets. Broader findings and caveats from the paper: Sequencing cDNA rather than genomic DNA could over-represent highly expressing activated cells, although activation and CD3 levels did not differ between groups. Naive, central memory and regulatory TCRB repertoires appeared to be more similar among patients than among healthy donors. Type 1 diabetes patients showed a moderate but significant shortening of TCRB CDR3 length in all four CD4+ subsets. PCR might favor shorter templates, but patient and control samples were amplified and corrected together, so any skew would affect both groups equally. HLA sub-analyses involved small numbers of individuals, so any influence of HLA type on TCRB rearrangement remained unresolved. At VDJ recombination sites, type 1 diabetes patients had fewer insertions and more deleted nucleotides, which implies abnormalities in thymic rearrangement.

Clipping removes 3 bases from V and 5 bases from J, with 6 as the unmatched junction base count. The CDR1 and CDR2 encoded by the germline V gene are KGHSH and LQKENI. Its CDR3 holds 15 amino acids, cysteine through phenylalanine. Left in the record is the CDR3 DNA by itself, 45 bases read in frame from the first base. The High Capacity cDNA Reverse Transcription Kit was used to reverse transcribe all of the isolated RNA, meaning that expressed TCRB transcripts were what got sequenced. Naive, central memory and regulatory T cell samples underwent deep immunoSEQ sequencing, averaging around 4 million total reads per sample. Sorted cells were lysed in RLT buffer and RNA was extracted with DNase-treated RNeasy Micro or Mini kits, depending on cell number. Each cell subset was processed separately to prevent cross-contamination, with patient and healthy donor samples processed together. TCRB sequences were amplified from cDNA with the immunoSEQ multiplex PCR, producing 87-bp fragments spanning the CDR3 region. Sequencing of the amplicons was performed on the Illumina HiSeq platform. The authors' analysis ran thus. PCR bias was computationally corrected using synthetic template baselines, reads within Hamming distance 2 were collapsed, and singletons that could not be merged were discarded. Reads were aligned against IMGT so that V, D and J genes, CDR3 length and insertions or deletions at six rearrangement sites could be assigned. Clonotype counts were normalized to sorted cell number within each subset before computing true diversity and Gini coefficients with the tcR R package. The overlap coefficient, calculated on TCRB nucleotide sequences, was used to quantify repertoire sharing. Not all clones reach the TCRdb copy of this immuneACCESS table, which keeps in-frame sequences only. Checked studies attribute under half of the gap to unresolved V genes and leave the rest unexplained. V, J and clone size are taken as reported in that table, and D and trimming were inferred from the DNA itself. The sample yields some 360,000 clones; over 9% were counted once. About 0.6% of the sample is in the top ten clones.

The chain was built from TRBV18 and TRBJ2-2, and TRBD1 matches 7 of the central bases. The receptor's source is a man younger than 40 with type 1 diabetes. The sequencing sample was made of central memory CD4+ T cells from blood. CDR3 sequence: CASSPGQERTGELFF. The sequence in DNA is TGTGCCAGCTCACCTGGACAGGAACGTACCGGGGAGCTGTTTTTT.